This is a list of T cell receptor beta chains from one sample in a study of blood T cell repertoires in COVID-19. Sequencing was performed with immunoSEQ multiplex PCR; in TCRdb, only in-frame clones are kept and a portion is missing. The table lists tens of thousands of clones, roughly 80% of them singletons, with roughly 15% in the top ten. The sequencing input was peripheral blood. These receptors were obtained from a man aged 45-60 years with active or convalescent COVID-19. Each CDR3 is given with its conserved first and last residue. The D gene is left open where the match is weak. Some rows mark clone size as missing; the rest say once, few, many or name a class of expanded clone.

clone size	D gene	J gene	V gene	CDR3 protein	CDR3 DNA
.	.	TRBJ1-4	TRBV7-8	CASSLEGRDTSFGEKLFF	TGTGCCAGCAGCTTAGAGGGTCGGGACACCTCCTTTGGTGAAAAACTGTTTTTT
.	.	TRBJ2-7	TRBV7-9	CASSLVGVLNSYEQYF	TGTGCCAGCAGCTTAGTCGGGGTTCTTAACTCCTACGAGCAGTACTTC
.	TRBD2	TRBJ2-5	TRBV2	CASTGRGVQETQYF	TGTGCCAGCACTGGGCGGGGGGTACAAGAGACCCAGTACTTC
.	.	TRBJ1-5	TRBV2	CASRAARGNNQPQHF	TGTGCCAGCAGGGCAGCGAGAGGAAACAATCAGCCCCAGCATTTT
.	.	TRBJ1-2	TRBV2	CASSEGLGGREYYGYTF	TGTGCCAGCAGTGAAGGGCTCGGGGGGAGAGAATACTATGGCTACACCTTC
.	TRBD1	TRBJ1-6	TRBV3-1/TRBV3-2	CASRQGINNSPLHF	TGTGCCAGCAGACAGGGGATTAATAATTCACCCCTCCACTTT
.	TRBD1	TRBJ1-5	TRBV27	CASRDREISNQPQHF	TGTGCCAGCAGGGACAGGGAAATTAGCAATCAGCCCCAGCATTTT
.	.	TRBJ2-7	TRBV21-1	CAGQESEQYF	TGTGCCGGACAGGAGTCCGAGCAGTACTTC
.	.	TRBJ1-1	TRBV5-1	CASSLGATEAFF	TGCGCCAGCAGTCTGGGGGCCACTGAAGCTTTCTTT
.	.	TRBJ2-3	TRBV7-9	CASSRAGVDTQYF	TGTGCCAGCAGCAGGGCCGGGGTAGATACGCAGTATTTT
.	.	TRBJ2-1	TRBV9	CASSEGGAGTYNEQFF	TGTGCCAGCAGCGAAGGGGGCGCGGGGACCTACAATGAGCAGTTCTTC
.	TRBD1	TRBJ1-1	TRBV27	CASSLDRGSTEAFF	TGTGCCAGCAGTTTGGACAGGGGGAGCACTGAAGCTTTCTTT
.	.	TRBJ1-2	TRBV12-5	CASGFYRGFGYTF	TGTGCTAGTGGTTTTTATCGAGGGTTTGGCTACACCTTC
.	TRBD1	TRBJ1-1	TRBV2	CASTGGLEAFF	TGTGCCAGCACAGGGGGACTGGAAGCTTTCTTT
.	.	TRBJ1-2	TRBV4-1	CASSQALLNYGYTF	TGCGCCAGCAGCCAAGCTCTTCTAAACTATGGCTACACCTTC
once	TRBD1	TRBJ1-5	TRBV24-1	CATSDSTGDQPQHF	TGTGCCACCAGTGATTCGACAGGGGATCAGCCCCAGCATTTT
.	.	TRBJ1-1	TRBV27	CASSLDRRTEAFF	TGTGCCAGCAGTCTTGACAGGCGGACTGAAGCTTTCTTT
.	.	TRBJ2-7	TRBV21-1	CASRDRDSYEQYF	TGTGCCAGCCGGGACAGGGACTCCTACGAGCAGTACTTC
.	TRBD2	TRBJ2-3	TRBV4-1	CASSQRGLAGNTDTQYF	TGCGCCAGCAGCCAACGAGGACTAGCGGGGAACACAGATACGCAGTATTTT
.	.	TRBJ1-4	TRBV2	CASTNFIFNEKLFF	TGTGCCAGCACCAACTTTATCTTCAATGAAAAACTGTTTTTT
.	.	TRBJ1-3	TRBV10-2	CASSVTGNTIYF	TGCGCCAGCAGTGTAACTGGAAACACCATATATTTT
.	.	TRBJ2-2	TRBV25-1	CASSKSSGPSAF	TGTGCCAGCAGTAAAAGTTCCGGACCTAGCGCCTTT
.	TRBD1	TRBJ2-7	TRBV5-4	CASSQPGQGHYEQYF	TGTGCCAGCAGCCAACCGGGACAGGGACACTACGAGCAGTACTTC
few	TRBD1	TRBJ1-2	TRBV9	CASSPFGTGHGYTF	TGTGCCAGCAGCCCCTTCGGGACAGGTCATGGCTACACCTTC
.	TRBD1	TRBJ2-7	TRBV9	CASSATGTAYEQYF	TGTGCCAGCAGCGCGACCGGGACAGCCTACGAGCAGTACTTC
few	.	TRBJ1-2	TRBV5-6	CASSFYRPANYGYTF	TGTGCCAGCAGCTTCTACAGGCCCGCTAACTATGGCTACACCTTC
.	TRBD2	TRBJ2-3	TRBV5-4	CASRDQRGSTDTQYF	TGTGCCAGCAGGGACCAGCGGGGCAGCACAGATACGCAGTATTTT
.	TRBD1	TRBJ2-3	TRBV5-1	CASSSGQGALDTQYF	TGCGCCAGCAGCTCTGGACAGGGGGCGCTGGATACGCAGTATTTT
.	.	TRBJ2-3	TRBV30	CAWSESRGFTDTQYF	TGTGCCTGGAGTGAGAGCAGGGGCTTCACAGATACGCAGTATTTT
.	TRBD1	TRBJ1-3	TRBV19	CASTPDRGNTIYF	TGTGCCAGTACTCCGGACAGGGGAAACACCATATATTTT
.	.	TRBJ2-1	TRBV2	CASSRLYKNEQFF	TGTGCCAGCAGCCGTTTATACAAAAATGAGCAGTTCTTC